This T cell receptor (beta chain) was sequenced during a study of T cells in Graves' hyperthyroidism and ophthalmopathy. Study overall: The authors collected peripheral blood at initial diagnosis, before any treatment. Study-level findings and limits: Before onset, by a median of approximately 5.9 months, the model predicted ophthalmopathy.

Researchers took RNA transcripts and amplified the TCR beta CDR3 regions from them. The HTBI set primed first-round TCR CDR3 RT-PCR. TCRdb re-derived calls from the multiplex PCR reads in MiXCR, one entry per CDR3 protein. The sample holds approximately 530,000 distinct CDR3 sequences, 16% seen once. Graves' hyperthyroidism was deemed stable absent ophthalmopathy progression within 18 months. This clonotype has a count of ten or more. The antigen is unknown. Source material: blood. This sequence originates from a woman under 30 with Graves' hyperthyroidism.

Here the CDR3 DNA reads TGCAGTGCTACCGGGACAGGGACCTCCAATCAGCCCCAGCATTTT. Translating gives CSATGTGTSNQPQHF. The rearrangement joins TRBV20-1 to TRBJ1-5, with 9 bases that match TRBD1. CDR1 is DFQATT and CDR2 is SNEGSKA in the germline V gene (reference sequence). Trimming removed 4 bases from V and 3 bases from J; junction bases left unmatched: 7. The length of the CDR3 is 15 residues.